These 7 T cell receptor beta chains share one sample of origin, sequenced in a study of cytotoxic CD8 clonotypes in ibrutinib-treated CLL. The assay was immunoSEQ multiplex PCR, and TCRdb's table has in-frame clones only and misses some. The data contain tens of thousands of clones, approximately 71% of them singletons. This material consisted of PBMCs, taken after 12 months of ibrutinib treatment. Source of these receptors: a human donor with chronic lymphocytic leukemia.

The V call is TRBV19, the J call TRBJ2-3; 10 positions agree with TRBD2. V was clipped by 3 bases and J by 0 bases; unmatched bases: 3. Germline-derived CDR1 and CDR2 are LNHDA and SQIVND (reference sequence). The CDR3 spans 16 residues. The CDR3 here is CASSIASGRSTDTQYF. The CDR3 DNA reads TGTGCCAGTAGTATTGCTAGCGGGAGAAGCACAGATACGCAGTATTTT.

The V gene is TRBV6-5, the J gene TRBJ2-2; the D gene is possibly TRBD2 (6 bases). The CDR3 length is 15 residues. Trimming left V 6 bases short and J 5 bases short, with 16 bases between. Germline assignment: CDR1 MNHEY and CDR2 SVGAGI. The CDR3 here is CASRPPGTPTGELFF. The CDR3 nucleotides are TGTGCCAGCAGACCTCCCGGGACTCCTACCGGGGAGCTGTTTTTT.

The chain employs TRBV7-2 and TRBJ2-7; the match to TRBD2 covers 9 bases. CDR1 and CDR2 from the germline V gene are SGHTA and FQGNSA. The V gene end was trimmed by 5 bases and the J gene end by 4 bases; junction bases not matched to a gene: 9. The CDR3 is 15 residues long. The CDR3 sequence: CASSPWTSANYEQYF. CDR3 nucleotides: TGTGCCAGCAGCCCGTGGACTAGCGCGAATTACGAGCAGTACTTC.

The chain uses TRBV19 and TRBJ2-1, with unresolved D. CDR1 and CDR2 from the germline V gene are LNHDA and SQIVND (reference sequence). This CDR3 is 14 amino acids long. The ends were cut back, 1 base at V and 0 bases at J, with 4 bases in the middle. This CDR3 is CASSIVASYNEQFF. The DNA for the CDR3 is TGTGCCAGTAGTATAGTAGCCTCCTACAATGAGCAGTTCTTC.

This chain links TRBV28 with TRBJ2-2, with a possible D match to TRBD2 (6 bases). The V end lost 7 bases, the J end lost 5 bases, and 11 bases lay between the germline ends. Germline V gene sequence: CDR1 MDHEN, CDR2 SYDVKM. This CDR3 contains 13 residues. DNA of the CDR3: TGTGCCAGCAAGAAGGGGAGGACCGGGGAGCTGTTTTTT. This translates into CASKKGRTGELFF.

V and J are TRBV7-6 and TRBJ2-7; 11 nucleotides agree with TRBD2. The V segment lost 4 bases and the J segment 6 bases; nucleotides outside the gene matches: 8. The germline CDR1 and CDR2 sequences are SGHVS and FNYEAQ. The CDR3 is made up of 15 amino acids. CDR3 loop: CASSSSGTSGGEQYF. Here the CDR3 DNA reads TGTGCCAGCAGCTCTTCCGGGACTAGCGGTGGCGAGCAGTACTTC.

This chain connects TRBV5-3 to TRBJ2-3; the D gene is possibly TRBD2 (6 bases). TRBV5-3 is an ORF, with its function uncertain. Trimming stripped 0 bases from V and 0 bases from J, with 17 bases between. The CDR3 is made up of 18 amino acids. In nucleotides, the CDR3 is TGTGCCAGAAGCTTGGTGCGGGAATCTACTTCTAGCACAGATACGCAGTATTTT. It specifies CARSLVRESTSSTDTQYF.